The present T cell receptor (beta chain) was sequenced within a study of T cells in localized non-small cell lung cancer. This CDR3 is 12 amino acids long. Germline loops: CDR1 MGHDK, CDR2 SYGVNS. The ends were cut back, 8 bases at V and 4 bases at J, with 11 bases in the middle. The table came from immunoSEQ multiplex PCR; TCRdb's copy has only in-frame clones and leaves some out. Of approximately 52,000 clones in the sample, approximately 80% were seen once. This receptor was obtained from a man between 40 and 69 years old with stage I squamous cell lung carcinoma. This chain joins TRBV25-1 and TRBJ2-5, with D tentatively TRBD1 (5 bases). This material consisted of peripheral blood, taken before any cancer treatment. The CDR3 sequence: CASGANPETQYF. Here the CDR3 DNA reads TGTGCCAGCGGGGCCAATCCAGAGACCCAGTACTTC.